This T cell receptor beta chain was captured in a study of response to subunit inactivated influenza vaccine. TCRdb passed the RT-PCR reads through MiXCR, listing each CDR3 protein once. This table has about 610,000 distinct CDR3 sequences, around 15% appearing once. About this clonotype itself: Its cognate antigen is unknown.

Germline loops: CDR1 SGHTA, CDR2 FQGNSA. The V gene lost 3 bases and the J gene lost 2 bases, with 11 bases spanning the gap. CDR3 length: 15 residues. Study-level findings and limits: Each seasonal influenza vaccination, the authors suggested, recruits few new T cells.

The sequence was obtained from a man in his forties or fifties who received an inactivated influenza vaccine. This rearrangement joins TRBV7-2 to TRBJ1-5; D might be TRBD1 (6 bases). The starting material was PBMCs from blood, obtained about 13 days after vaccination. The CDR3 is CASSFTGRGNQPQHF. For the CDR3, the DNA is TGTGCCAGCAGCTTCACAGGGCGTGGCAATCAGCCCCAGCATTTT. Full variable domain (missing parts from reference TRBV7-2 and TRBJ1-5): GAGVSQSPSNKVTEKGKDVELRCDPISGHTALYWYRQSLGQGLEFLIYFQGNSAPDKSGLPSDRFSAERTGGSVSTLTIQRTQQEDSAVYLCASSFTGRGNQPQHFGDGTRLSIL.